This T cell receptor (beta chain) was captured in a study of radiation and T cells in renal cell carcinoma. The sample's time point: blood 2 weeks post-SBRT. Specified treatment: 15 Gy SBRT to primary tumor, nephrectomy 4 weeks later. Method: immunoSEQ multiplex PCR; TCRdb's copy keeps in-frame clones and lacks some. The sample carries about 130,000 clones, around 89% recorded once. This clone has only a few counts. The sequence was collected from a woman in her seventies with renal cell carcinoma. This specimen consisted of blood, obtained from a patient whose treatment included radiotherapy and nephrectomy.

The CDR3: CASSWDRGPLHF. CDR3 DNA: TGTGCCAGCAGCTGGGACCGGGGCCCCCTCCACTTT. The chain uses TRBV7-8 and TRBJ1-6, with D possibly TRBD1 on 5 matching bases. The length of the CDR3 is 12 residues. V shed 4 bases and J shed 13 bases, with 11 bases lying between them. Germline V CDR1 and CDR2: SGHVS, FQNEAQ.